The rows below give T cell receptor beta chains drawn from one sample of a study of identical twins. TCRdb re-called the 5' RACE reads through MiXCR, storing one row per CDR3 protein. The data hold around 680,000 distinct CDR3 sequences, with approximately 9% observed a single time. These sequences were also reported in another study, on yellow fever vaccine responses in identical twins.

Sequenced material: PBMCs. These TCRs come from a woman younger than 30 in good health. The CDR3 runs from the conserved cysteine through the conserved F or W. The D gene is left open where the match is weak. Not every row has a clone size; where given, it reads once, few, many or a size class.

TRBV4-3	few	TRBD2	TRBJ2-2	TGCGCCAGCAGCCAAGATAGACTAGCAGCCGGGGAGCTGTTTTTT	CASSQDRLAAGELFF
TRBV5-1	few	-	TRBJ2-3	TGCGCCAGCAGCTTAGCGTATCTTACAGATACGCAGTATTTT	CASSLAYLTDTQYF
TRBV20-1	many	TRBD2	TRBJ2-1	TGCAGTGCTAGGAGGGGGACTAGCGAGTACAATGAGCAGTTCTTC	CSARRGTSEYNEQFF
TRBV12-3/TRBV12-4	many	TRBD2	TRBJ2-1	TGTGCCAGCGGATTCCTGAGCGGGAGAGGGATAGAAGAGCAGTTCTTC	CASGFLSGRGIEEQFF
TRBV7-8	-	TRBD2	TRBJ2-1	TGTGCCAGCAGCTTAGCGGGGACTAGCGGGGCTATCAATGAGCAGTTCTTC	CASSLAGTSGAINEQFF
TRBV7-9	-	-	TRBJ2-6	TGTGCCAGCAGCGCCGCTGGGGCCAACGTCCTGACTTTC	CASSAAGANVLTF
TRBV20-1	many	-	TRBJ2-7	TGCAGTGCTAGAGCTGGTTCCCCCTACGAGCAGTACTTC	CSARAGSPYEQYF
TRBV7-9	few	-	TRBJ2-7	TGTGCCAGCAGCGACGGGACCCTCGAGCAGTACTTC	CASSDGTLEQYF
TRBV7-2	-	TRBD2	TRBJ2-5	TGTGCCAGCAGCCACCAAAATAGCGGGTACTCCCAAGAGACCCAGTACTTC	CASSHQNSGYSQETQYF
TRBV13	many	-	TRBJ1-3	TGTGCCAGCAGCTTAGGCCCCTGGGCTGGAAACACCATATATTTT	CASSLGPWAGNTIYF
TRBV2	many	TRBD2	TRBJ2-7	TGTGCCAGCAGTGAACTACTAGCGGGAGCCTACGAGCAGTACTTC	CASSELLAGAYEQYF
TRBV10-3	few	TRBD1	TRBJ2-3	TGTGCCATCAGTGTCAGTGGACAGGGTTTGGGGAGCACAGATACGCAGTATTTT	CAISVSGQGLGSTDTQYF
TRBV3-1	-	TRBD2	TRBJ2-7	TGTGCCAGCAGCCAACGTCGGACTAGCGGGGGGGAAGAGCAGTACTTC	CASSQRRTSGGEEQYF
TRBV5-7	-	-	TRBJ1-3	TGTGCCAGCATTGACAGATACTCTGGAAACACCATATATTTT	CASIDRYSGNTIYF
TRBV7-2	many	-	TRBJ2-5	TGTGCCAGCAGCTTAGGGGTGGCAGACCAAGAGACCCAGTACTTC	CASSLGVADQETQYF
TRBV12-3/TRBV12-4	few	-	TRBJ1-3	TGTGCCAGCAGTTCCGGGATCTCTGGAAACACCATATATTTT	CASSSGISGNTIYF
TRBV6-2/TRBV6-3	few	-	TRBJ1-5	TGTGCCAGCAGTTACCTGGGAAGCAATCAGCCCCAGCATTTT	CASSYLGSNQPQHF
TRBV6-5	-	TRBD2	TRBJ2-3	TGTGCCAGCATTGACTCTAGCGGTATAAGGGATACGCAGTATTTT	CASIDSSGIRDTQYF
TRBV12-3/TRBV12-4	-	-	TRBJ2-1	TGTGCCAGCAGTTTTGGTTGGGAGTACAATGAGCAGTTCTTC	CASSFGWEYNEQFF
TRBV5-5	few	TRBD1	TRBJ1-1	TGTGCCAGCAGCTTGGCCGACAGGGGTGGTGAAGCTTTCTTT	CASSLADRGGEAFF
TRBV20-1	few	TRBD1	TRBJ1-2	TGCAGTGCTATAGGGGACAGGGCTCTTTCGGGGTATGGCTACACCTTC	CSAIGDRALSGYGYTF
TRBV3-1	-	TRBD1	TRBJ1-5	TGTGCCAGCAGCCAAGATGGGACAGACAATCAGCCCCAGCATTTT	CASSQDGTDNQPQHF